This T cell receptor (beta chain) was found in a study of shared clonotypes between healthy human individuals. Study overall: Three plates each covered CD4 naive and memory; CD8 naive two, CD8 memory one.

The CDR3 consists of 14 residues. Germline V lookup: CDR1 LNHDA, CDR2 SQIVND (reference sequence). Trimming shortened V by 6 bases and J by 0 bases, and 8 bases separated the two germline ends. Deep was the level at which the assay was run. Original processing methods: ImmunoSEQ only sent back junction sequences with no quality scores, so filtering was done differently. Produced via immunoSEQ multiplex PCR; TCRdb's table is partial and in-frame only. D and trimming come from the DNA, and the V and J calls and clone size come from that table. The sample shows about 2.3 million clones, about 90% of them seen only once. The split of CD4+ cells yielded CD45RA+ naive and CD45RA-negative memory subsets.

The source material was naive CD4+ T cells from PBMCs. This sample's subset: CD45RA+ positively selected. The genes are TRBV19 and TRBJ1-4; D may be TRBD1 (5 bases). The receptor comes from a man aged 18 to 30 in good health. Some clones in this sample may be carry-over from other donors' samples. The CDR3: CASRMTATNEKLFF. The CDR3 nucleotides are TGTGCCAGTAGGATGACAGCAACTAATGAAAAACTGTTTTTT. The full variable domain, its missing parts supplied by reference TRBV19 and TRBJ1-4, is DGGITQSPKYLFRKEGQNVTLSCEQNLNHDAMYWYRQDPGQGLRLIYYSQIVNDFQKGDIAEGYSVSREKKESFPLTVTSAQKNPTAFYLCASRMTATNEKLFFGSGTQLSVL.